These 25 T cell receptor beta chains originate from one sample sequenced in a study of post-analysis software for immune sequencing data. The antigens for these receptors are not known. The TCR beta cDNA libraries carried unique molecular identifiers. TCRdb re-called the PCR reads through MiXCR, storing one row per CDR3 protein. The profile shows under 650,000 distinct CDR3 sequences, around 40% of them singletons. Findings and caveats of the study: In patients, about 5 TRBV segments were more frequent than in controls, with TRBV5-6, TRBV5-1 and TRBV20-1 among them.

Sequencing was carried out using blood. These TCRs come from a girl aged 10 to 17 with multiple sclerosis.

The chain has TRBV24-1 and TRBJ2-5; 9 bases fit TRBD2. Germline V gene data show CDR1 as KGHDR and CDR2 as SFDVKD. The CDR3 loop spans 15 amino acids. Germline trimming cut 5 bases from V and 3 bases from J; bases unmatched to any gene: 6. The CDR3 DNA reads TGTGCCACCAGTGCCCCGGGACTAGCAGAAGAGACCCAGTACTTC. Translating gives CATSAPGLAEETQYF.

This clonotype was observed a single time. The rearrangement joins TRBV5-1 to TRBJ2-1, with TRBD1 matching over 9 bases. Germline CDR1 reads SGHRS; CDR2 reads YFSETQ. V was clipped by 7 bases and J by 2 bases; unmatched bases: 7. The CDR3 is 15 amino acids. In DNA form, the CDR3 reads TGCGCCAGCCTCCCGTGGACAGGGGCCTACAATGAGCAGTTCTTC. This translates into CASLPWTGAYNEQFF.

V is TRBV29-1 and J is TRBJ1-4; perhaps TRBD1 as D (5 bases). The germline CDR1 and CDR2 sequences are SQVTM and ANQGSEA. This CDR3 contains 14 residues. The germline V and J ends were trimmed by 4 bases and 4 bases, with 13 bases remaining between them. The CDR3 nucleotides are TGCAGCGTTGGTGACAGCTTACTTAATGAAAAACTGTTTTTT. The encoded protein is CSVGDSLLNEKLFF.

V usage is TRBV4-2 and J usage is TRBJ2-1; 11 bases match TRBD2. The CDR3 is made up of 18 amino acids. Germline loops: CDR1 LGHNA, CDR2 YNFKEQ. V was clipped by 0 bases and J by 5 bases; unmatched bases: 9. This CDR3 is CASSQEARASGRNNEQFF. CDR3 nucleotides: TGTGCCAGCAGCCAAGAAGCGAGAGCTAGCGGGAGGAACAATGAGCAGTTCTTC.

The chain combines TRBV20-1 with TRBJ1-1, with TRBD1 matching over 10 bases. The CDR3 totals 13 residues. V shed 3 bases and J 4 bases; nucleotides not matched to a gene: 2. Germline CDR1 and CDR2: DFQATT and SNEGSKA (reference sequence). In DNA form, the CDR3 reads TGCAGTGCTAGTTGGGACAGGGGCACTGAAGCTTTCTTT. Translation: CSASWDRGTEAFF.

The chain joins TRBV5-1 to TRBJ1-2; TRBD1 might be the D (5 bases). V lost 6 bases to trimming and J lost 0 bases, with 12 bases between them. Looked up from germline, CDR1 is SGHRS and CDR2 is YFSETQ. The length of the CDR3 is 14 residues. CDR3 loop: CASTSWDSNYGYTF. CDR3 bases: TGCGCCAGCACCTCTTGGGACTCTAACTATGGCTACACCTTC.

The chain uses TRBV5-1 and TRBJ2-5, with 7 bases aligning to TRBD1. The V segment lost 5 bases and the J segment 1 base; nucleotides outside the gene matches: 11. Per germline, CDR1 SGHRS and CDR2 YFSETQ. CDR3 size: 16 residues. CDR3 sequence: CASRITRQGVQETQYF. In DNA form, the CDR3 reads TGCGCCAGCAGAATTACGAGACAGGGAGTCCAAGAGACCCAGTACTTC.

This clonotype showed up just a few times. This CDR3 reads CASSLQGGEEQPQHF. DNA for the CDR3: TGTGCCAGCAGCCTACAAGGAGGGGAGGAACAGCCCCAGCATTTT. The rearrangement uses TRBV9 and TRBJ1-5, with D perhaps TRBD1 (5 bases). This CDR3 spans 15 amino acids. Between the trimmed V and J ends, which lost 4 bases and 7 bases, there was a span of 18 bases. Germline values: CDR1 SGDLS, CDR2 YYNGEE. Looking up the rest from reference TRBV9 and TRBJ1-5 gives the full variable domain: DSGVTQTPKHLITATGQRVTLRCSPRSGDLSVYWYQQSLDQGLQFLIQYYNGEERAKGNILERFSAQQFPDLHSELNLSSLELGDSALYFCASSLQGGEEQPQHFGDGTRLSIL.

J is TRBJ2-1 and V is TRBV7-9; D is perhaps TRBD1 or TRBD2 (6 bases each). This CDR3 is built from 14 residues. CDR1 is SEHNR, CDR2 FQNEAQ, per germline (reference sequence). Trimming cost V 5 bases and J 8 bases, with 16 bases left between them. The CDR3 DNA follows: TGTGCCAGCAGCGGGGGGCCAGCATGGGATGAGCAGTTCTTC. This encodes CASSGGPAWDEQFF.

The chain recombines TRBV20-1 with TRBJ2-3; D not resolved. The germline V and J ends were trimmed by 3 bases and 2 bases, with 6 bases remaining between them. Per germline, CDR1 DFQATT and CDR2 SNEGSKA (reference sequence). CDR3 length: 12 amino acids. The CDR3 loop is CSARGVTDTQYF. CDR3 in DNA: TGCAGTGCTAGGGGTGTCACAGATACGCAGTATTTT.

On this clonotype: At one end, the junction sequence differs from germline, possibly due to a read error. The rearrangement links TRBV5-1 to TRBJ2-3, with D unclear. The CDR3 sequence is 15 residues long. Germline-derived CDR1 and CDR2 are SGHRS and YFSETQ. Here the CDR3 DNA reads TGCGCCGGCAGCTTGGTTTCGGGCTCCACAGATACGCAGTATTTT. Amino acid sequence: CAGSLVSGSTDTQYF.

The CDR3 DNA is TGCGCCAGCAGCCAACTAGCGGACACCTACGAGCAGTACTTC. Protein product: CASSQLADTYEQYF. The chain is built from TRBV5-1 and TRBJ2-7, with 8 bases matching TRBD2. The germline V gene has CDR1 SGHRS and CDR2 YFSETQ. The CDR3 extends over 14 amino acids. Unmatched junction bases numbered 5, after V lost 4 bases and J lost 2 bases.

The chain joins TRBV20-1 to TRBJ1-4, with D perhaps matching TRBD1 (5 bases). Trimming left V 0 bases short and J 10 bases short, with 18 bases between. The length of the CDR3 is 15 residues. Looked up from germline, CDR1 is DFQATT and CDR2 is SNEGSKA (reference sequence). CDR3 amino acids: CSARDRARRGVKLFF. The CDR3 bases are TGCAGTGCTAGAGATAGGGCCAGGCGAGGGGTAAAACTGTTTTTT.

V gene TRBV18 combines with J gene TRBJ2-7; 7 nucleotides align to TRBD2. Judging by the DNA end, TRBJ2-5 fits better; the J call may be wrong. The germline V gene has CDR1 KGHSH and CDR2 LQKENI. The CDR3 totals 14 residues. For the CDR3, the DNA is TGTGCCAGCTCACCAAATAAGGGAGGGGAGACCCAGTACTTC. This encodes CASSPNKGGETQYF.

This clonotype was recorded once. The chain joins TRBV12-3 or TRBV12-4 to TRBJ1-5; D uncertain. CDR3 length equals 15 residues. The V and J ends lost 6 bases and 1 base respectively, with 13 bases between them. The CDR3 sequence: CASRPGRRSNQPQHF. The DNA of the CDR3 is TGTGCCAGCAGACCTGGACGGAGGAGCAATCAGCCCCAGCATTTT.

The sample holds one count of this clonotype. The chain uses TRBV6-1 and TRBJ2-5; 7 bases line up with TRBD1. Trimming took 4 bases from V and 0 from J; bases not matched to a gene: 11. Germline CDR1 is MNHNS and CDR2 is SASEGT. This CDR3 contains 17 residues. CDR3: CASSATPTGKYQETQYF. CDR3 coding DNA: TGTGCCAGCAGTGCCACTCCGACAGGGAAGTACCAAGAGACCCAGTACTTC.

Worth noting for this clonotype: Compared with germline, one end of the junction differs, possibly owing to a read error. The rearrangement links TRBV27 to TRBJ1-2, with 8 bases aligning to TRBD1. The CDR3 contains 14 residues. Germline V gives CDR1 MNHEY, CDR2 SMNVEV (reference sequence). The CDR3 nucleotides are TGTGCCGGCAGTTTTGGGGACAGGAACTATGGCTACACCTTC. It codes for CAGSFGDRNYGYTF.

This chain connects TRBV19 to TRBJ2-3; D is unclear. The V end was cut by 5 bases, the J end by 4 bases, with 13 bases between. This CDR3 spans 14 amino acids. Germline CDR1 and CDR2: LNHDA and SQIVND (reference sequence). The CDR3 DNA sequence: TGTGCCAGTAGTCCGGCCATCCGCTCAGATACGCAGTATTTT. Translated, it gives CASSPAIRSDTQYF.

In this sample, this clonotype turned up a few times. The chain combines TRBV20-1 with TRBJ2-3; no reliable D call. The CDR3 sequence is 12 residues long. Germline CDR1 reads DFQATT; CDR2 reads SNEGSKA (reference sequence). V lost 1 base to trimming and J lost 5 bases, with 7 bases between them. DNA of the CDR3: TGCAGTGCTAGAGCCGTGGGAGATACGCAGTATTTT. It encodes CSARAVGDTQYF.

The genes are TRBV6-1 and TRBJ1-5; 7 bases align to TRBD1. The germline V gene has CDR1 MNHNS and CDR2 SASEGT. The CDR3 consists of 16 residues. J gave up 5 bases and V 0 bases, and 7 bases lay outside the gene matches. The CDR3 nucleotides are TGTGCCAGCAGTGAAGCAACAGGGGAAGGGCATCAGCCCCAGCATTTT. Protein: CASSEATGEGHQPQHF.

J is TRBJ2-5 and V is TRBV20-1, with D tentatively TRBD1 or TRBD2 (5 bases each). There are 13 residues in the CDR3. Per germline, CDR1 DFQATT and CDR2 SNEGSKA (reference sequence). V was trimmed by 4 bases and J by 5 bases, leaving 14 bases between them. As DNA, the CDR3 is TGCAGTGCTAAGTATGGGGACCGCGAGACCCAGTACTTC. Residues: CSAKYGDRETQYF.

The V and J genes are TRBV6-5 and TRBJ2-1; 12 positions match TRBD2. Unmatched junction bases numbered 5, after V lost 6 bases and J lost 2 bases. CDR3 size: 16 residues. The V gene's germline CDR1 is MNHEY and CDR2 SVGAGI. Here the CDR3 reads CASSPLAGGAYNEQFF. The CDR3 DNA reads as TGTGCCAGCAGCCCGCTAGCGGGAGGGGCCTACAATGAGCAGTTCTTC.

The CDR3: CSAITDATSYEQYF. The CDR3 nucleotides read TGCAGTGCTATAACCGACGCGACCTCCTACGAGCAGTACTTC. This chain links TRBV20-1 with TRBJ2-7; D unresolved. Germline CDR1 is DFQATT and CDR2 is SNEGSKA (reference sequence). This CDR3 has 14 residues. With 4 bases removed from V and 0 bases from J, the gap between germline ends came to 13 bases.

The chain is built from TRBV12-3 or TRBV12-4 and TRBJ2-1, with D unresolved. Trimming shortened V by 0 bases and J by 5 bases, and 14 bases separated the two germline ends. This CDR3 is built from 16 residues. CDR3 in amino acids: CASSLAKDFKDNEQFF. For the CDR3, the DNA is TGTGCCAGCAGTTTAGCGAAAGACTTTAAGGACAATGAGCAGTTCTTC.

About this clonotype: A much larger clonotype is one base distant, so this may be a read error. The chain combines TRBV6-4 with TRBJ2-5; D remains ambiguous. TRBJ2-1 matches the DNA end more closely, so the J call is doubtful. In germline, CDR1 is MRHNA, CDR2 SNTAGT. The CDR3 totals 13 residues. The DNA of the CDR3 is TGTGCCAGCAGAAGGTTACCGGGCGAGACCCAGTTCTTC. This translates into CASRRLPGETQFF.